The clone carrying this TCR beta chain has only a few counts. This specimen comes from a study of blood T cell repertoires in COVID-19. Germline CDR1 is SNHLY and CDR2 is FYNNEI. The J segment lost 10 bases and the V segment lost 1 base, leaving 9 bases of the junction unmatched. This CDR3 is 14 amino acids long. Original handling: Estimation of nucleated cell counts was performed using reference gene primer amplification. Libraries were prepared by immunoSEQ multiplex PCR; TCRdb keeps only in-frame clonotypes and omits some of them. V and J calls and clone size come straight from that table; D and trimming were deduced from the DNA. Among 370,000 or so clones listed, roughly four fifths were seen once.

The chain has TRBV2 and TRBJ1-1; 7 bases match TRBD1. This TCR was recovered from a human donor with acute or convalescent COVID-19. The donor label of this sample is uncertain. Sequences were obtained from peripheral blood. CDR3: CASSEGGQISVAFF. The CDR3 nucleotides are TGTGCCAGCAGTGAAGGGGGACAGATTAGCGTAGCTTTCTTT.